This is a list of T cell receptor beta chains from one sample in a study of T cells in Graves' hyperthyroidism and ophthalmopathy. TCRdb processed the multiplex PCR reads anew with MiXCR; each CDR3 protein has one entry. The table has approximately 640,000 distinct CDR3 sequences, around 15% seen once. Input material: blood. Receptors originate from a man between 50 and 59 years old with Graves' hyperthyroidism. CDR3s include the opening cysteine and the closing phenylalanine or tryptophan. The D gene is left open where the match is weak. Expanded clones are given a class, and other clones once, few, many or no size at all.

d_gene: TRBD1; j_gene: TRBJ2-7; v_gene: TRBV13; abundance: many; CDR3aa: CASSNPWTGHYEQYF; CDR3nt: TGTGCCAGCAGCAACCCATGGACAGGGCACTACGAGCAGTACTTC
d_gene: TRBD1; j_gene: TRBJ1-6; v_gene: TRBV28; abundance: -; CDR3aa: CASSPLTGLDNSPLHF; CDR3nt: TGTGCCAGCAGTCCACTGACAGGGCTAGACAATTCACCCCTCCACTTT
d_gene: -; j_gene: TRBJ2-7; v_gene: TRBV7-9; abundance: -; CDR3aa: CASSQTGTEHYEQYF; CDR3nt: TGTGCCAGCAGCCAAACCGGGACGGAACACTACGAGCAGTACTTC
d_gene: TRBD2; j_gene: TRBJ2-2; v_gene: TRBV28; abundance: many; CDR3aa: CASKIIGAGVMDTGELFF; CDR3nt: TGTGCCAGCAAAATTATAGGAGCGGGAGTAATGGACACCGGGGAGCTGTTTTTT
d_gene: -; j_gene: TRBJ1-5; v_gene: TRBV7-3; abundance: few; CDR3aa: CASSPGSIGQPQHF; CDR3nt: TGTGCCAGCAGCCCCGGGTCGATAGGCCAGCCCCAGCATTTT
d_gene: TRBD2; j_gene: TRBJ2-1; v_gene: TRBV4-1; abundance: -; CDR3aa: CASSQVAGGLSYNEQFF; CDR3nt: TGCGCCAGCAGCCAAGTAGCGGGAGGCCTCTCCTACAATGAGCAGTTCTTC
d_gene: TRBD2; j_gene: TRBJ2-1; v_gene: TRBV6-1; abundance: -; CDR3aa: CASTGGLAGVNEQFF; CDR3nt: TGTGCCAGCACAGGGGGACTAGCGGGAGTGAATGAGCAGTTCTTC
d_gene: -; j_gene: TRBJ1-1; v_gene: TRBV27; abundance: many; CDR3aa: CASSFSQGHTEAFF; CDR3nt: TGTGCCAGCAGTTTTTCTCAGGGGCACACTGAAGCTTTCTTT
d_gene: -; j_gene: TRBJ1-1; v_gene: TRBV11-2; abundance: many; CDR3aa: CASSFGGAAQNTEAFF; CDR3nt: TGTGCCAGCAGCTTCGGGGGGGCGGCGCAGAACACTGAAGCTTTCTTT
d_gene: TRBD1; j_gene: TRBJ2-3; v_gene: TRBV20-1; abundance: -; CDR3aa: CSATRQGALGDTQYF; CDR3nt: TGCAGTGCTACAAGACAGGGGGCGCTGGGAGATACGCAGTATTTT
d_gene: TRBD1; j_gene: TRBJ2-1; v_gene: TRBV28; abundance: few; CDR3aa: CASSGLGQGSYNEQFF; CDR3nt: TGTGCCAGCAGCGGCTTGGGACAGGGTTCTTACAATGAGCAGTTCTTC
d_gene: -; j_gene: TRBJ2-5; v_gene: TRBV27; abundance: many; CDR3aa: CASSAPGRGETQYF; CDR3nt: TGTGCCAGCAGTGCGCCGGGGAGAGGAGAGACCCAGTACTTC
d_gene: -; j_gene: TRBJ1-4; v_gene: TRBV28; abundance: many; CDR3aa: CASSTGGEGWEKLFF; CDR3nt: TGTGCCAGCAGCACTGGGGGGGAAGGCTGGGAAAAACTGTTTTTT
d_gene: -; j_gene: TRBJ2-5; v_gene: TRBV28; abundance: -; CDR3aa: CASSPPAFQETQYF; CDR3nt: TGTGCCAGCAGTCCCCCAGCGTTCCAAGAGACCCAGTACTTC
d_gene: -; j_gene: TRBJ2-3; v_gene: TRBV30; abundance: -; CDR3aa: CAWSVDGGKDTQYF; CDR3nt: TGTGCCTGGAGTGTTGATGGGGGAAAAGATACGCAGTATTTT
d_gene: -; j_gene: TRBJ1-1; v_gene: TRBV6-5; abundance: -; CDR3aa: CASSYAGQAEAFF; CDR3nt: TGTGCCAGCAGTTACGCGGGGCAGGCTGAAGCTTTCTTT
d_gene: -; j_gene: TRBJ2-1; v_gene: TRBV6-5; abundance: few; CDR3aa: CASSYGQDNEQFF; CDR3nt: TGTGCCAGCAGTTACGGGCAGGACAATGAGCAGTTCTTC
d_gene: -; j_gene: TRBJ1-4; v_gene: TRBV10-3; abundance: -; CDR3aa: CAIGGSNEKLFF; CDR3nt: TGTGCCATCGGGGGAAGTAATGAAAAACTGTTTTTT
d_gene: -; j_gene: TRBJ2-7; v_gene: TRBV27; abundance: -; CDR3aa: CASSLIGDLYEQYF; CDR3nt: TGTGCCAGCAGTTTAATCGGTGACCTTTACGAGCAGTACTTC
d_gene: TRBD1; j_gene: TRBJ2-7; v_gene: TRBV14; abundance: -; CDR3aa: CASSHLPGQGPSYEQYF; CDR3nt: TGTGCCAGCAGTCATCTTCCCGGACAGGGTCCCTCTTACGAGCAGTACTTC
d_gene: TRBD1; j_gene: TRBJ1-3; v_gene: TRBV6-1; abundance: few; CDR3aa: CASSGTGESSGNTIYF; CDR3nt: TGTGCCAGCAGTGGGACAGGGGAAAGCTCTGGAAACACCATATATTTT
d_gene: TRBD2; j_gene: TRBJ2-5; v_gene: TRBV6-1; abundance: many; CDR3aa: CASSYPLAGAQETQYF; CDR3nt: TGTGCCAGCAGTTATCCCCTAGCGGGTGCCCAAGAGACCCAGTACTTC
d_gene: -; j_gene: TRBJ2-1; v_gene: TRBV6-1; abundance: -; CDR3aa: CASSEVLGGDYNEQFF; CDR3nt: TGTGCCAGCAGTGAAGTGTTAGGCGGGGACTACAATGAGCAGTTCTTC
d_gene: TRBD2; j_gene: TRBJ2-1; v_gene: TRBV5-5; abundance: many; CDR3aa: CASRVAGWGDEQFF; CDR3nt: TGTGCCAGCAGAGTAGCGGGTTGGGGCGATGAGCAGTTCTTC
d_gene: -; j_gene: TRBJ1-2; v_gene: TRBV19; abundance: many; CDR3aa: CASNGDFYGYTF; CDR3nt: TGTGCCAGTAATGGAGACTTTTATGGCTACACCTTC
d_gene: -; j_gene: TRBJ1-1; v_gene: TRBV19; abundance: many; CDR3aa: CASSILGGWVTEAFF; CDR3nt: TGTGCCAGTAGTATCCTTGGGGGATGGGTCACTGAAGCTTTCTTT
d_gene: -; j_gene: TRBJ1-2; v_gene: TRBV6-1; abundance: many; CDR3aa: CAKSGYGYTF; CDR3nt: TGTGCCAAATCAGGTTACGGCTACACCTTC
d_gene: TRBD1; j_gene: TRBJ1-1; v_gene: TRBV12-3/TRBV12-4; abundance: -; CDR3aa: CASSIWGQGSSMNTEAFF; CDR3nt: TGTGCCAGCAGCATCTGGGGACAGGGGAGTTCCATGAACACTGAAGCTTTCTTT